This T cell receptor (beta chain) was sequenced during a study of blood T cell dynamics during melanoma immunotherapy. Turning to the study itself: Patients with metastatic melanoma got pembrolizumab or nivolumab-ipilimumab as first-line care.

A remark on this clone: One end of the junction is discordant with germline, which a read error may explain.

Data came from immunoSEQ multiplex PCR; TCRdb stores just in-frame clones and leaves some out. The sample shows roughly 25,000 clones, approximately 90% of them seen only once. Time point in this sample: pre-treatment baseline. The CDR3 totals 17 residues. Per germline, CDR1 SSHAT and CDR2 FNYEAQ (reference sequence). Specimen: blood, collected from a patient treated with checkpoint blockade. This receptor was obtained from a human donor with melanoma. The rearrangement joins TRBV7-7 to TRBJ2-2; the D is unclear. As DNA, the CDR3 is TGTGCTAGCAGCCCGGGCACTTCGACCTTAAACACCGGGGAGCTGTTTTTT. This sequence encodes CASSPGTSTLNTGELFF.